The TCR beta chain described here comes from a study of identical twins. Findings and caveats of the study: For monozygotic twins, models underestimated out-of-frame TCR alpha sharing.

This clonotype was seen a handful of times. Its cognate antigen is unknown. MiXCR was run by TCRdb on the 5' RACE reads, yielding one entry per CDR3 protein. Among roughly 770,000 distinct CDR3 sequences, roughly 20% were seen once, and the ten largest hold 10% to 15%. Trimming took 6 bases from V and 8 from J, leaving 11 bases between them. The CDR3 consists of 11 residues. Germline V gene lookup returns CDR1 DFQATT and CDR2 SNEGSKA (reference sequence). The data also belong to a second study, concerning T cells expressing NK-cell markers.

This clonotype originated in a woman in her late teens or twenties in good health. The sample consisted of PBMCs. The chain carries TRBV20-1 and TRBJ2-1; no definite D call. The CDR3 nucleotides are TGCAGTGCCACGCCAGTAGATGAGCAGTTCTTC. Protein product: CSATPVDEQFF.